This TCR beta chain was found in a study of cytomegalovirus exposure and HLA in healthy donors. As for the study in general: The roughly 120 million unique TCR beta sequences, from approximately 170 million T cells, were found by an earlier analysis.

Turning to this clone: The antigen is unknown.

The PCR employed 60 Vbeta primers together with 13 Jbeta primers. Sequenced by immunoSEQ multiplex PCR; TCRdb stores in-frame clones only, minus some. This repertoire shows 130,000 or so clones, approximately 82% found once; its top ten account for about 3.5%. V was trimmed by 6 bases and J by 1 base, leaving 19 bases between them. In germline, CDR1 is PRHDT, CDR2 FYEKMQ (reference sequence). This CDR3 has 16 residues. Study findings and constraints: Cytomegalovirus association was listed for around 180 TCR beta chains. What was likely a sequencing artifact was a cluster of highly shared sequence variants.

This sequence joins TRBV13 and TRBJ2-7, with D possibly being TRBD2 (6 bases). Sequencing used PBMCs. The sequence was collected from a man between 40 and 49 years old in good health and CMV-seronegative. The CDR3 DNA reads TGTGCCAGCAGTCAAAACGGTTGGGGGAGGTCCTACGAGCAGTACTTC. Its translation: CASSQNGWGRSYEQYF.